Listed below are T cell receptor beta chains from one sample, sequenced in a study of T cells in localized non-small cell lung cancer. Sequencing was performed with immunoSEQ multiplex PCR; in TCRdb, only in-frame clones are kept and a portion is missing. Among 20,000 to 30,000 clones listed, about nine tenths were seen once. The sample consisted of peripheral blood mononuclear cells, taken before any cancer treatment. Receptors were obtained from a woman aged 35-70 years with stage III lung adenocarcinoma. CDR3s include the opening cysteine and the closing phenylalanine or tryptophan. Fields, in order: J gene, D gene, clone size, V gene, CDR3 DNA, CDR3 protein. A D gene is named only where the DNA matches it firmly. Clone size is stated in some rows and not others, as once, few, many or a class when expanded.

J gene: TRBJ2-1
D gene: -
clone size: -
V gene: TRBV7-9
CDR3 DNA: TGTGCCAGCTACGAATCTGGCTCCTACAATGAGCAGTTCTTC
CDR3 protein: CASYESGSYNEQFF

J gene: TRBJ1-3
D gene: -
clone size: -
V gene: TRBV30
CDR3 DNA: TGTGCCTGGAGTGAGGGGCGGTACACCATATATTTT
CDR3 protein: CAWSEGRYTIYF

J gene: TRBJ2-1
D gene: TRBD2
clone size: -
V gene: TRBV2
CDR3 DNA: TGTGCCAGCGGAGCTAGCGGGAGAGAGCAGTTCTTC
CDR3 protein: CASGASGREQFF

J gene: TRBJ2-1
D gene: -
clone size: -
V gene: TRBV7-9
CDR3 DNA: TGTGCCAGCAGCTTAGGAGGTTGGGAAGGGGAGCAGTTCTTC
CDR3 protein: CASSLGGWEGEQFF

J gene: TRBJ1-1
D gene: -
clone size: few
V gene: TRBV4-3
CDR3 DNA: TGCGCCAGCAGCCGAACAGGGAACTTGAACACTGAAGCTTTCTTT
CDR3 protein: CASSRTGNLNTEAFF

J gene: TRBJ2-7
D gene: TRBD2
clone size: -
V gene: TRBV4-2
CDR3 DNA: TGTGCCAGCAGCCAAAGACTAGCGGGAGCCTACGAGCAGTACTTC
CDR3 protein: CASSQRLAGAYEQYF

J gene: TRBJ2-7
D gene: TRBD2
clone size: -
V gene: TRBV2
CDR3 DNA: TGTGCCAGCAGTTACCACCTCCTCAGGACTAGCGGGAGCTACGAGCAGTACTTC
CDR3 protein: CASSYHLLRTSGSYEQYF

J gene: TRBJ2-5
D gene: -
clone size: -
V gene: TRBV11-2
CDR3 DNA: TGTGCCAGCAGCCCAAACCCTCGGGGAGAGACCCAGTACTTC
CDR3 protein: CASSPNPRGETQYF

J gene: TRBJ1-5
D gene: -
clone size: once
V gene: TRBV10-3
CDR3 DNA: TGTGCCATCAGTGAGTCGACCAATCAGCCCCAGCATTTT
CDR3 protein: CAISESTNQPQHF

J gene: TRBJ1-2
D gene: -
clone size: -
V gene: TRBV6-1
CDR3 DNA: TGTGCCAGGGGGTCTTCTAACTATGGCTACACCTTC
CDR3 protein: CARGSSNYGYTF

J gene: TRBJ1-2
D gene: -
clone size: -
V gene: TRBV4-2
CDR3 DNA: TGTGCCAGCAGCCCGCAAACAGGCAGCTATGGCTACACCTTC
CDR3 protein: CASSPQTGSYGYTF

J gene: TRBJ1-4
D gene: TRBD1
clone size: -
V gene: TRBV7-9
CDR3 DNA: TGTGCCAGCAGCAAACAGGGGGCTTTTAATGAAAAACTGTTTTTT
CDR3 protein: CASSKQGAFNEKLFF

J gene: TRBJ2-5
D gene: -
clone size: -
V gene: TRBV29-1
CDR3 DNA: TGCAGCGTTGAAGGGTTAACCAACCAAGAGACCCAGTACTTC
CDR3 protein: CSVEGLTNQETQYF

J gene: TRBJ2-7
D gene: -
clone size: -
V gene: TRBV9
CDR3 DNA: TGTGCCAGCAGCGTCGACCCCCTTCCTCCGTACGAGCAGTGCTTC
CDR3 protein: CASSVDPLPPYEQCF

J gene: TRBJ2-7
D gene: TRBD1
clone size: -
V gene: TRBV11-2
CDR3 DNA: TGTGCCAGCAGCTTAGCTGCGACAGGGGCGTACGAGCAGTACTTC
CDR3 protein: CASSLAATGAYEQYF

J gene: TRBJ1-4
D gene: -
clone size: -
V gene: TRBV19
CDR3 DNA: TGTGCCAGTAGTCTCGGGACCGCGTCTGAAAAACTGTTTTTT
CDR3 protein: CASSLGTASEKLFF

J gene: TRBJ1-2
D gene: -
clone size: -
V gene: TRBV9
CDR3 DNA: TGTGCCAGCAGCGTAGAGGACGGATCCTATGGCTACACCTTC
CDR3 protein: CASSVEDGSYGYTF

J gene: TRBJ1-3
D gene: -
clone size: -
V gene: TRBV11-2
CDR3 DNA: TGTGCCAGCAGCTCGGGAATCAACTCTGGAAACACCATATATTTT
CDR3 protein: CASSSGINSGNTIYF

J gene: TRBJ1-2
D gene: TRBD1
clone size: -
V gene: TRBV4-1
CDR3 DNA: TGCGCCAGCAGCCTAAGCGAGCAGGGGGCTGGCTACACCTTC
CDR3 protein: CASSLSEQGAGYTF

J gene: TRBJ2-2
D gene: -
clone size: -
V gene: TRBV7-2
CDR3 DNA: TGTGCCAGCAGTCCAGACCCCACCGGGATTATGGAGCTGTTTTTT
CDR3 protein: CASSPDPTGIMELFF

J gene: TRBJ1-1
D gene: -
clone size: -
V gene: TRBV5-6
CDR3 DNA: TGTGCCAGCAGCCCACTTATACCGAACACTGAAGCTTTCTTT
CDR3 protein: CASSPLIPNTEAFF

J gene: TRBJ1-5
D gene: -
clone size: -
V gene: TRBV5-8
CDR3 DNA: TGTGCCAGCAGCTTGTCAACCGGGGTCCTGAATCAGCCCCAGCATTTT
CDR3 protein: CASSLSTGVLNQPQHF

J gene: TRBJ2-1
D gene: TRBD2
clone size: -
V gene: TRBV11-2
CDR3 DNA: TGTGCCAGCAGCAGCCCCCAGGTGGCTAGCGGGAGGCGCTATGAGCAGTTCTTC
CDR3 protein: CASSSPQVASGRRYEQFF

J gene: TRBJ2-7
D gene: TRBD1
clone size: -
V gene: TRBV4-1
CDR3 DNA: TGCGCCAGCAGCCGTGGTTCGGACAGGGGCTACGAGCAGTACTTC
CDR3 protein: CASSRGSDRGYEQYF

J gene: TRBJ2-1
D gene: TRBD1
clone size: once
V gene: TRBV2
CDR3 DNA: TGTGCCAGCATCGGCTTGGGACAGACCATCAATGAGCAGTTCTTC
CDR3 protein: CASIGLGQTINEQFF

J gene: TRBJ1-3
D gene: TRBD1
clone size: -
V gene: TRBV18
CDR3 DNA: TGTGCCAGCTCACCATCGACAGGGGGCTCTGGAAACACCATATATTTT
CDR3 protein: CASSPSTGGSGNTIYF

J gene: TRBJ2-2
D gene: TRBD2
clone size: -
V gene: TRBV5-1
CDR3 DNA: TGCGCCAGCAGCATACGGACTAGCATAGACACCGGGGAGCTGTTTTTT
CDR3 protein: CASSIRTSIDTGELFF